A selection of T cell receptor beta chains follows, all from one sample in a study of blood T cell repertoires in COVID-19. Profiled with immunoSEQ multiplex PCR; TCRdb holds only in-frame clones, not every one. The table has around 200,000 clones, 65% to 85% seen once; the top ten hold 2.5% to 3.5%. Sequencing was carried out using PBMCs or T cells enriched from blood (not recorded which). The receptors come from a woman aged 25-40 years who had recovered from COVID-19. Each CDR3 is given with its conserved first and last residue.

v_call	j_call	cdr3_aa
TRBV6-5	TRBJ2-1	CASRTTVNSYNEQFF
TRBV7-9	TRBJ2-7	CASSPLGTSGRGSYEQYF
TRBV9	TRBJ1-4	CASSVGTGGIEKLFF
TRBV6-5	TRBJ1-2	CASSYRDRAYGYTF
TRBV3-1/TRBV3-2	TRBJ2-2	CASSTSGGFTNTGELFF
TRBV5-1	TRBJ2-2	CASSSPGATNTGELFF
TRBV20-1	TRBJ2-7	CSASLLAGASYEQYF
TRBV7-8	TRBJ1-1	CASSLQGLATEAFF
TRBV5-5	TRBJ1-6	CASSLIPGGDSPLHF
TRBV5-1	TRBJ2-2	CASSLEGRDPNTGELFF
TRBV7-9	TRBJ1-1	CASSLKAGGTTEAFF
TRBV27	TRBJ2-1	CASSLLASGASYNEQFF
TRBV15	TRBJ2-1	CATSRDRISDEQFF